Below, 23 T cell receptor beta chains from the same sample are listed, as sequenced in a study of spatial heterogeneity in lung cancer. The sample's time point: sample taken at primary tumor resection. The authors sequenced whole RNA from tumor, nontumor lung or frozen PBMC without sorting. TCRdb reprocessed the 5' RACE reads via MiXCR and lists one record per CDR3 protein. The sample lists over 1,400 distinct CDR3 sequences; less than 8% were seen once. Here the sequenced sample was normal lung tissue next to the tumor, taken at surgery. The source is a female donor with early-stage non-small cell lung cancer.

This clonotype is termed large. Since the library was made to target alpha chains, this beta chain is a stray read and its abundance is not meaningful. V is TRBV5-1 and J is TRBJ2-2; 9 nucleotides line up with TRBD2. Losses at the gene ends were 0 bases for V and 5 bases for J; bases not matched to a gene: 2. Germline V gives CDR1 SGHRS, CDR2 YFSETQ. CDR3 size: 15 residues. CDR3 bases: TGCGCCAGCAGCTTGGAGCTAGCGGGGACCGGGGAGCTGTTTTTT. Residues: CASSLELAGTGELFF. Full variable domain (rest looked up from reference TRBV5-1 and TRBJ2-2): KAGVTQTPRYLIKTRGQQVTLSCSPISGHRSVSWYQQTPGQGLQFLFEYFSETQRNKGNFPGRFSGRQFSNSRSEMNVSTLELGDSALYLCASSLELAGTGELFFGEGSRLTVL.

About this clonotype itself: Because this beta chain is a stray read in a library intended to capture alpha chains, its abundance should not be given much weight. The chain recombines TRBV4-3 with TRBJ1-2; D is unresolved. The germline gives CDR1 LGHNA, CDR2 YSLEER. V was pared by 4 bases and J by 1 base, with 7 bases between. This CDR3 is built from 13 residues. CDR3 residues: CASSPGLNYGYTF. DNA for the CDR3: TGCGCCAGCAGCCCAGGACTTAACTATGGCTACACCTTC.

A word on this clonotype: The library was designed around alpha chains, so this beta chain is a stray read whose abundance carries little weight. V usage is TRBV20-1 and J usage is TRBJ2-7; D is perhaps TRBD2 (7 bases). Germline CDR1 is DFQATT and CDR2 is SNEGSKA (reference sequence). This CDR3 comprises 13 residues. V dropped 7 bases and J dropped 5 bases, with 18 bases sitting between them. CDR3 coding DNA: TGCAGTGTCAGAGGGGGAGGGAGGAACGAGCAGTACTTC. It codes for CSVRGGGRNEQYF.

With regard to this clonotype: A library made for alpha chains picked up this beta chain off target, so its size means little. The CDR3 spells CASINTLYNEQFF. In DNA, the CDR3 is TGTGCCAGCATTAATACATTATACAATGAGCAGTTCTTC. V usage is TRBV28 and J usage is TRBJ2-1; D is uncertain. V was shortened by 7 bases and J by 4 bases, with 11 bases between the two germline ends. The germline CDR1 and CDR2 sequences are MDHEN and SYDVKM. The CDR3 is 13 residues long.

This clonotype occurred a few times. This beta chain was picked up by a library intended for alpha chains and is off target, so its count carries little meaning. J is TRBJ2-1 and V is TRBV10-2; D is unresolved. This CDR3 is built from 10 residues. V lost 8 bases to trimming and J lost 7 bases, with 6 bases between them. Germline lookup yields CDR1 WSHSY and CDR2 SAAADI. CDR3 bases: TGCGCCAGCTTTCTTAATGAGCAGTTCTTC. Translated: CASFLNEQFF.

This clonotype is large in the sample. This beta chain turned up in a library designed for alpha chains; as an off-target read, its abundance says little. V gene TRBV29-1 combines with J gene TRBJ1-5; no definite D call. CDR1 is SQVTM, CDR2 ANQGSEA, per germline. V dropped 4 bases and J dropped 5 bases, with 12 bases sitting between them. The CDR3 covers 13 residues. The CDR3 sequence is CSVARSEDQPQHF. CDR3 bases: TGCAGCGTTGCGCGGTCGGAGGATCAGCCCCAGCATTTT. Full variable domain (outside the CDR3, taken from reference TRBV29-1 and TRBJ1-5): SAVISQKPSRDICQRGTSLTIQCQVDSQVTMMFWYRQQPGQSLTLIATANQGSEATYESGFVIDKFPISRPNLTFSTLTVSNMSPEDSSIYLCSVARSEDQPQHFGDGTRLSIL.

This clonotype turned up a few times. The library was designed around alpha chains, so this beta chain is a stray read whose abundance carries little weight. The rearrangement links TRBV2 to TRBJ2-7; D possibly uses TRBD1 or TRBD2 (6 bases each). The V gene lost 8 bases and the J gene lost 0 bases, with 14 bases spanning the gap. This CDR3 has 14 amino acids. Germline CDR1 SNHLY, CDR2 FYNNEI. The CDR3: CASVRGLSSYEQYF. Written as DNA, the CDR3 is TGTGCCAGCGTTCGGGGGCTGAGCTCCTACGAGCAGTACTTC.

In its sample, this clonotype ranks as medium-sized. Because the library targeted alpha chains, this beta chain is an off-target read whose size means little. The chain uses TRBV24-1 and TRBJ1-5, with D tentatively TRBD1 (5 bases). The ends were cut back, 3 bases at V and 4 bases at J, with 9 bases in the middle. There are 14 residues in the CDR3. Germline-derived CDR1 and CDR2 are KGHDR and SFDVKD. The CDR3 region is CATSDRQRNQPQHF. DNA for the CDR3: TGTGCCACCAGTGATCGACAGAGAAATCAGCCCCAGCATTTT.

This clonotype was observed a handful of times. For a library built for alpha chains, this beta chain is a stray read; little rests on its size. V gene TRBV12-3 or TRBV12-4 combines with J gene TRBJ2-7; TRBD1 aligns across 7 bases. The J segment lost 2 bases and the V segment lost 7 bases, leaving 8 bases of the junction unmatched. This CDR3 has 14 amino acids. In nucleotides, the CDR3 is TGTGCCAGCACCTGGACAGGATCACCCTACGAGCAGTACTTC. Translating it yields CASTWTGSPYEQYF.

As for this clonotype: With the library built for alpha chains, this beta chain is off target and its frequency is not meaningful. The V and J genes are TRBV14 and TRBJ2-3; D is unclear. Trimming pared 2 bases from V and 6 bases from J, leaving 12 bases between. In germline, CDR1 is SGHDN, CDR2 FVKESK. The CDR3 contains 14 residues. The CDR3 is CASSQWTATDTQYF. DNA of the CDR3: TGTGCCAGCAGCCAATGGACCGCCACGGATACGCAGTATTTT.

By frequency in the sample, this clonotype is large. This beta chain is a stray read from a library made for alpha chains; its abundance is not meaningful. The chain has TRBV20-1 and TRBJ2-7; 10 bases fit TRBD1. This CDR3 has 14 amino acids. With V trimmed by 6 bases and J by 0 bases, 5 bases remained unmatched. The germline V gene encodes CDR1 DFQATT and CDR2 SNEGSKA (reference sequence). The chain's CDR3 is CSAEGQGTSYEQYF. DNA for the CDR3: TGCAGTGCGGAGGGACAGGGGACCTCCTACGAGCAGTACTTC.

This clonotype was observed at least ten times. This beta chain is off target for a library built for alpha chains, so its abundance means little. The chain carries TRBV12-3 or TRBV12-4 and TRBJ2-3; TRBD1 agrees at 9 bases. With V trimmed by 5 bases and J by 3 bases, 9 bases remained unmatched. The CDR3 has 16 residues. CDR3 region: CASSPGTGYVTDTQYF. The CDR3 region has the DNA TGTGCCAGCAGTCCCGGGACAGGGTACGTTACAGATACGCAGTATTTT.

By share, this clonotype counts as medium-sized. Because the library targeted alpha chains, this beta chain is an off-target read whose size means little. This sequence joins TRBV5-1 and TRBJ2-1; 7 bases are shared with TRBD1. The germline gives CDR1 SGHRS, CDR2 YFSETQ. The CDR3 is made up of 14 amino acids. Trimming at V came to 4 bases and at J to 6 bases, leaving 7 bases not matched to a gene. Here the CDR3 reads CASSPKTGRNEQFF. The CDR3, as DNA: TGCGCCAGCAGCCCGAAGACAGGGCGCAATGAGCAGTTCTTC.

This clonotype occurred many times. The library was built for alpha chains, so this beta chain is an off-target read and its size means little. The J gene is TRBJ2-5, the V gene TRBV5-1; D remains unclear. The CDR3 is 13 amino acids. V dropped 1 base and J dropped 6 bases, with 10 bases sitting between them. The germline CDR1 and CDR2 sequences are SGHRS and YFSETQ. DNA of the CDR3: TGCGCCAGCAGCTTGAGGGCTTCAAAGACCCAGTACTTC. This codes for CASSLRASKTQYF.

This clonotype is labeled medium-sized. This beta chain came through as a stray read in a library set up for alpha chains, and its size says little. V and J are TRBV29-1 and TRBJ1-2; tentative D call: TRBD1 (5 bases). There are 12 residues in the CDR3. The germline CDR1 and CDR2 sequences are SQVTM and ANQGSEA. V was clipped by 5 bases and J by 5 bases, with 12 bases between them. CDR3 sequence reads: CSVIRGGYGYTF. Here the CDR3 DNA reads TGCAGCGTTATCCGCGGGGGGTATGGCTACACCTTC.

This clonotype rates as medium-sized (0.01 to 0.1%). This beta chain came through as a stray read in a library set up for alpha chains, and its size says little. The chain recombines TRBV9 with TRBJ2-3, with D possibly TRBD2 on 7 matching bases. Germline CDR1 reads SGDLS; CDR2 reads YYNGEE. V lost 0 bases and J 2 bases, leaving 19 bases between the germline ends. CDR3 size: 18 residues. In DNA, the CDR3 is TGTGCCAGCAGCGTAGGCCCCGGGGGGCCGGACGCCACAGATACGCAGTATTTT. Protein sequence: CASSVGPGGPDATDTQYF.

This clonotype is labeled as medium-sized. With the library built for alpha chains, this beta chain is off target and its frequency is not meaningful. The rearrangement joins TRBV6-6 to TRBJ2-5; 9 bases line up with TRBD1. Germline lookup yields CDR1 MNHNY and CDR2 SVGAGI (reference sequence). Unmatched junction bases numbered 11, after V lost 5 bases and J lost 4 bases. This CDR3 has 16 residues. In DNA, the CDR3 is TGTGCCAGCAGTCAGGGACAGGGTCGGATGGGAGAGACCCAGTACTTC. As protein: CASSQGQGRMGETQYF.

This clonotype is medium-sized (0.01 to 0.1%). A library made for alpha chains picked up this beta chain off target, so its size means little. The rearrangement joins TRBV3-1 to TRBJ2-7, with D unresolved. This CDR3 comprises 13 residues. Trimming left V 0 bases short and J 5 bases short, with 8 bases between. Germline V gene data show CDR1 as LGHDT and CDR2 as YNNKEL (reference sequence). The CDR3 sequence is CASSQDRKDEQYF. The CDR3 nucleotides read TGTGCCAGCAGCCAAGATCGAAAAGACGAGCAGTACTTC.

Remarks on this clonotype: As an off-target read in a library built for alpha chains, this beta chain has a frequency of little significance. The V and J genes are TRBV12-3 or TRBV12-4 and TRBJ2-1; 9 bases are shared with TRBD2. J lost 5 bases, V lost 0 bases, and 11 bases had no gene match. The CDR3 runs to 18 residues. The CDR3 coding sequence is TGTGCCAGCAGTTTAGCGCTTGTTGCGGGACTAGCCCACAATGAGCAGTTCTTC. Its protein product is CASSLALVAGLAHNEQFF.

This clonotype was seen at least ten times. The size of this beta chain means little, since it is a stray read in a library made for alpha chains. This chain uses TRBV20-1 with TRBJ2-3; 12 bases are shared with TRBD2. Looked up from germline, CDR1 is DFQATT and CDR2 is SNEGSKA (reference sequence). The CDR3 is 16 residues long. V trimming: 7 bases; J trimming: 3 bases; junction bases outside the gene matches: 11. The CDR3 sequence: CSGGGGLAGITDTQYF. The CDR3 bases are TGCAGTGGTGGGGGCGGACTAGCGGGGATTACAGATACGCAGTATTTT.

This clonotype is termed large. Found in a library prepared for alpha chains, this beta chain is an off-target read, and its abundance has little meaning. The rearrangement joins TRBV29-1 to TRBJ1-2, with D possibly matching TRBD1 (5 bases). The V and J ends lost 6 bases and 6 bases respectively, with 11 bases between them. Germline CDR1 SQVTM, CDR2 ANQGSEA. This CDR3 is 11 amino acids long. CDR3 DNA: TGCAGCGTGAGGGGTCTCGATGGCTACACCTTC. Translated: CSVRGLDGYTF.

As concerns this clonotype: Because this beta chain is a stray read in a library intended to capture alpha chains, its abundance should not be given much weight. The chain carries TRBV20-1 and TRBJ2-1, with 9 bases identical to TRBD2. Trimming cost V 6 bases and J 9 bases; bases outside gene matches: 24. Germline-derived CDR1 and CDR2 are DFQATT and SNEGSKA (reference sequence). The CDR3 spans 18 residues. The CDR3 loop is CSAPMASGTTPIEGEQFF. In nucleotides, the CDR3 is TGCAGTGCCCCCATGGCTAGCGGGACTACTCCCATTGAGGGTGAGCAGTTCTTC.

On this clonotype: The library was built for alpha chains, so this beta chain is an off-target read and its size means little. The V and J genes are TRBV7-2 and TRBJ2-1, with D possibly TRBD1 on 8 matching bases. Germline V gene sequence: CDR1 SGHTA, CDR2 FQGNSA. The CDR3 length is 15 residues. Trimming took 5 bases from V and 4 from J, leaving 15 bases between them. CDR3: CASSLHRGGYNEQFF. For the CDR3, the DNA is TGTGCCAGCAGCCTCCACAGGGGGGGTTACAATGAGCAGTTCTTC.